The T cell receptor (beta chain) described here comes from a study of T cell responses to AZD1222 COVID-19 vaccine. Study-wide results and caveats: Spike was spanned by vaccine-associated CD4 TCRs, with dominance at 160-218 and 743-854.

Produced via immunoSEQ multiplex PCR; TCRdb's table is partial and in-frame only. The sample yields about 160,000 clones, 88% seen once. Concerning this clone: Its antigen is unidentified.

CDR1 GTSNPN and CDR2 SVGIG come from the germline V gene (reference sequence). Deletions cut 4 bases from V and 7 bases from J, with 10 bases between. The CDR3 consists of 12 residues. This clonotype was sampled from an adult in good health. J is TRBJ2-2 and V is TRBV30; no clear D. Sequences were derived from peripheral blood, sampled on day 0 of AZD1222 vaccination. The CDR3 loop reads CAWNPLGGELFF. The DNA for the CDR3 is TGTGCCTGGAACCCATTGGGCGGGGAGCTGTTTTTT.